A single sample gave rise to the 9 T cell receptor beta chains below, sequenced in a study of blood T cells in healthy people across ages. Primers used in a second PCR of about 6 to 12 cycles were a sample-barcoded 5' primer and a J-beta primer mix. One entry per CDR3 protein results from TCRdb running MiXCR on the 5' RACE reads. The data show around 1.1 million distinct CDR3 sequences, 30% to 40% seen once. The specimen was blood. The receptors were sampled from a man younger than 35 in good health.

CDR3 sequence: CASSSHEQMSTGELFF. In nucleotides, the CDR3 is TGCGCCAGCAGCTCTCACGAACAGATGAGCACCGGGGAGCTGTTTTTT. The rearrangement joins TRBV5-1 to TRBJ2-2; D ambiguous. The germline gives CDR1 SGHRS, CDR2 YFSETQ. Trimming removed 3 bases from V and 4 bases from J, with 16 bases in between. This CDR3 contains 16 residues. The full variable domain, its missing parts supplied by reference TRBV5-1 and TRBJ2-2, is KAGVTQTPRYLIKTRGQQVTLSCSPISGHRSVSWYQQTPGQGLQFLFEYFSETQRNKGNFPGRFSGRQFSNSRSEMNVSTLELGDSALYLCASSSHEQMSTGELFFGEGSRLTVL.

Of note for this clonotype: A much larger clone differs from this one at a single base, so this may be a read error. This chain links TRBV12-3 or TRBV12-4 with TRBJ1-1; perhaps TRBD1 as D (6 bases). The CDR3 totals 12 residues. The ends were cut back, 5 bases at V and 4 bases at J, with 8 bases in the middle. The CDR3 sequence: CASSGQSTEAFF. The CDR3 bases are TGTGCCAGCAGTGGACAGAGCACTGAAGCTTTCTTT.

The CDR3 region has the DNA TGTGCCACCAGTGATTGGGGTGGGCTACATGGCTACACCTTC. It yields the protein CATSDWGGLHGYTF. V is TRBV24-1 and J is TRBJ1-2; D uncertain. Looked up from germline, CDR1 is KGHDR and CDR2 is SFDVKD. CDR3 length equals 14 residues. Trimming cost V 2 bases and J 6 bases, with 12 bases left between them.

The V gene is TRBV3-1, the J gene TRBJ2-3; 9 positions match TRBD1. Germline CDR1 reads LGHDT; CDR2 reads YNNKEL (reference sequence). The CDR3 has 17 amino acids. The V and J ends lost 4 bases and 2 bases, in that order; junction bases with no gene match: 10. CDR3 amino acids: CASSLLPGQGFTDTQYF. CDR3 in DNA: TGTGCCAGCAGCCTGCTACCGGGACAGGGTTTCACAGATACGCAGTATTTT.

This clonotype was observed a handful of times. The chain uses TRBV7-9 and TRBJ1-4; 8 nucleotides match TRBD1. Germline CDR1 is SEHNR and CDR2 is FQNEAQ (reference sequence). This CDR3 is built from 18 residues. Trimming removed 10 bases from V and 1 base from J; junction bases left unmatched: 17. The chain's CDR3 is CAIPPPTGEGLTNEKLFF. The CDR3, as DNA: TGTGCCATCCCCCCCCCGACAGGGGAAGGGCTAACTAATGAAAAACTGTTTTTT.

This clonotype was counted a few times. This CDR3 is CASSLEGLSSSPLHF. As DNA, the CDR3 is TGTGCCAGCAGCTTAGAGGGACTATCGAGTTCACCCCTCCACTTT. The chain carries TRBV7-9 and TRBJ1-6; possibly TRBD1 for D (5 bases). The V gene's germline CDR1 is SEHNR and CDR2 FQNEAQ (reference sequence). V was pared by 1 base and J by 9 bases, with 13 bases between. This CDR3 is 15 amino acids long.

In this sample, this clonotype turned up once. The chain has TRBV3-1 and TRBJ1-2; D may be TRBD1 (6 bases). CDR1 LGHDT and CDR2 YNNKEL come from the germline V gene (reference sequence). The V end was cut by 7 bases, the J end by 4 bases, with 16 bases between. The CDR3 is made up of 14 amino acids. The CDR3 loop reads CASTSQGTGYGYTF. The CDR3 DNA reads as TGTGCCAGCACCTCTCAGGGGACCGGCTATGGCTACACCTTC.

In its sample, this clonotype was seen a few times. This sequence joins TRBV7-2 and TRBJ2-7, with D unresolved. This CDR3 region has 13 residues. Trimming pared 5 bases from V and 0 bases from J, leaving 8 bases between. In germline, CDR1 is SGHTA, CDR2 FQGNSA. For the CDR3, the DNA is TGTGCCAGCAGCGCCGGGTTCTCCTACGAGCAGTACTTC. It codes for CASSAGFSYEQYF.

This chain links TRBV4-1 with TRBJ2-7, with D possibly TRBD2 on 5 matching bases. V lost 4 bases and J lost 2, with 15 bases in between. CDR3 length: 15 residues. Germline lookup yields CDR1 MGHRA and CDR2 YSYEKL. Written as DNA, the CDR3 is TGCGCCAGCAGCCTCCGTTTCCGGGAAACCTACGAGCAGTACTTC. It translates to CASSLRFRETYEQYF.